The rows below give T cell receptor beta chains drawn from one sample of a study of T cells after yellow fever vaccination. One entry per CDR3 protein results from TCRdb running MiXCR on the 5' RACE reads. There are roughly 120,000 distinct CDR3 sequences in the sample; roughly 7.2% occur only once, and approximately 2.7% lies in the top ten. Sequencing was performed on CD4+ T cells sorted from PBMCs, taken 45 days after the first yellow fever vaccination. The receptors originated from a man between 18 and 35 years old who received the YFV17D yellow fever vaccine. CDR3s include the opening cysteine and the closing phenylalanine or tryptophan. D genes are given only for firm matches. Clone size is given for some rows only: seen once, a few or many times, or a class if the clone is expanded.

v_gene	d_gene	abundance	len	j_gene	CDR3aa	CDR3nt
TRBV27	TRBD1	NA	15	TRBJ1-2	CASSSTHRGDYGYTF	TGTGCCAGCAGTTCAACACACAGGGGTGACTATGGCTACACCTTC
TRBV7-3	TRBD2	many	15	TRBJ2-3	CASSRAGGLTDTQYF	TGTGCCAGCAGCCGAGCGGGGGGCTTGACAGATACGCAGTATTTT
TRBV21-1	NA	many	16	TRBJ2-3	CASSIGLAGKPDTQYF	TGTGCCAGCAGCATCGGACTAGCGGGGAAACCAGATACGCAGTATTTT
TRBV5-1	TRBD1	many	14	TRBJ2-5	CASSLGTAQETQYF	TGCGCCAGCAGCCTGGGGACAGCTCAAGAGACCCAGTACTTC
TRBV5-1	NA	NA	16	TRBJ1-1	CASSLVFQGMNTEAFF	TGCGCCAGCAGCTTGGTATTCCAGGGGATGAACACTGAAGCTTTCTTT
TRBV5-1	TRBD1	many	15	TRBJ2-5	CASSLGTGRGETQYF	TGCGCCAGCAGCTTGGGGACAGGACGAGGGGAGACCCAGTACTTC
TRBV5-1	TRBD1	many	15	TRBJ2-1	CASSRGTGSGNEQFF	TGCGCCAGCAGCCGCGGGACAGGATCGGGTAATGAGCAGTTCTTC
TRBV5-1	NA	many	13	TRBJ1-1	CASSLRAETEAFF	TGCGCCAGCAGCTTAAGGGCAGAGACTGAAGCTTTCTTT
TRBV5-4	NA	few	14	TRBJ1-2	CASSSPGAVYGYTF	TGTGCCAGCAGCTCTCCAGGGGCGGTCTATGGCTACACCTTC
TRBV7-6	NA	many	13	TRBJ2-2	CASSLGQNRELFF	TGTGCCAGCAGCTTAGGCCAGAACCGGGAGCTGTTTTTT